The 26 T cell receptor beta chains in this list originate from one sample, sequenced in a study of Graves' ophthalmopathy and Graves' hyperthyroidism. Beta-chain TCR CDR3 regions were amplified from RNA transcripts. Second-round multiplex PCR came after first-round RT-PCR with HTBI primers. MiXCR, applied by TCRdb to the multiplex PCR reads, yields one record per CDR3 protein. This sample carries 200,000 to 250,000 distinct CDR3 sequences, 20% to 25% of them seen once, and the ten largest clones take roughly 44%. The sequenced sample consisted of peripheral blood. The receptors here all came from a woman aged 45-59 years with Graves' ophthalmopathy.

This clonotype was detected only a few times. This chain connects TRBV2 to TRBJ2-7; perhaps TRBD2 as D (6 bases). The CDR3 runs 17 residues. Deletions cut 8 bases from V and 3 bases from J, with 26 bases between. Germline V gene sequence: CDR1 SNHLY, CDR2 FYNNEI. The CDR3 loop reads CASGGSGVGAGHYEQYF. DNA of the CDR3: TGTGCCAGCGGGGGGTCGGGTGTCGGGGCGGGGCACTACGAGCAGTACTTC.

The sample holds many counts of this clonotype. V and J are TRBV10-3 and TRBJ1-5, with a possible D match to TRBD1 (6 bases). The CDR3 sequence is 15 residues long. CDR1 is ENHRY, CDR2 SYGVKD, per germline. V was pared by 0 bases and J by 5 bases, with 11 bases between. The CDR3 region is CAISESGQPHQPQHF. The CDR3 coding sequence is TGTGCCATCAGTGAGTCTGGACAGCCCCATCAGCCCCAGCATTTT.

This clonotype has a handful of counts. This chain joins TRBV11-2 and TRBJ1-2; 7 nucleotides match TRBD1. In germline, CDR1 is SGHAT, CDR2 FQNNGV. Trimming at V came to 5 bases and at J to 8 bases, leaving 14 bases not matched to a gene. The CDR3 consists of 15 residues. CDR3 amino acids: CASSLDRHPSYGYTF. The CDR3 coding sequence is TGTGCCAGCAGCCTGGACAGGCACCCCTCCTACGGCTACACCTTC.

V gene TRBV6-1 combines with J gene TRBJ1-2; D may be TRBD1 (6 bases). Trimming took 3 bases from V and 0 from J, leaving 11 bases between them. From germline, CDR1 is MNHNS and CDR2 SASEGT. The CDR3 spans 15 residues. This CDR3 reads CASSDTGRANYGYTF. The CDR3 DNA is TGTGCCAGCAGTGATACAGGGCGAGCTAACTATGGCTACACCTTC.

The rearrangement joins TRBV6-1 to TRBJ2-5, with a possible D match to TRBD2 (6 bases). CDR3 length equals 15 residues. Trimming took off 8 bases at V and 1 base at J, with 17 bases between the two ends. Germline CDR1 is MNHNS and CDR2 is SASEGT. Here the CDR3 reads CASGFTGVLQETQYF. The CDR3 coding sequence is TGTGCCAGCGGCTTTACGGGGGTCCTCCAAGAGACCCAGTACTTC.

This clonotype was counted ten times or more. This chain joins TRBV4-1 and TRBJ1-6; TRBD1 matches at 8 bases. With 1 base clipped from V and 9 bases from J, the junction kept 11 bases outside the gene matches. Germline V gene lookup returns CDR1 MGHRA and CDR2 YSYEKL. The CDR3 sequence is 17 residues long. The CDR3 spells CASSQVIRDRSGSPLHF. CDR3 bases: TGCGCCAGCAGCCAAGTAATCCGGGACAGGAGCGGTTCACCCCTCCACTTT.

This clonotype was seen more than once but under ten times. J is TRBJ1-5 and V is TRBV2; no definite D call. The CDR3 runs 15 residues. In germline, CDR1 is SNHLY, CDR2 FYNNEI. V was cut by 1 base and J by 2 bases, with 9 bases left in between. The CDR3 region is CASSEEGFGNQPQHF. CDR3 coding DNA: TGTGCCAGCAGTGAAGAGGGTTTCGGCAATCAGCCCCAGCATTTT.

This clonotype was picked up many times. CDR3 sequence reads: CASGRGSGRGQETQYF. DNA for the CDR3: TGTGCCAGCGGACGAGGTAGCGGGAGAGGGCAAGAGACCCAGTACTTC. This rearrangement joins TRBV7-8 to TRBJ2-5, with 9 positions matching TRBD2. Germline V CDR1 and CDR2: SGHVS, FQNEAQ. V lost 8 bases, J lost 2 bases, and 12 bases stayed unmatched. CDR3 size: 16 residues.

This clonotype was observed many times. The chain employs TRBV29-1 and TRBJ2-3; D tentatively fits TRBD1 or TRBD2 (5 bases each). V lost 3 bases and J lost 1, with 14 bases in between. The CDR3 runs to 15 residues. CDR1 is SQVTM and CDR2 is ANQGSEA in the germline V gene. The CDR3 region has the DNA TGCAGCGTTGACGGAAGGCAGGGAGGCACAGATACGCAGTATTTT. Protein sequence: CSVDGRQGGTDTQYF.

This clonotype was picked up many times. A read error may account for a junction end that differs from germline. The chain has TRBV7-7 and TRBJ2-5, with D unresolved. The V gene's germline CDR1 is SSHAT and CDR2 FNYEAQ (reference sequence). The CDR3 runs to 13 residues. CDR3 nucleotide sequence: TGTGCTAGCAGCTTGGCCCATCAAGAGACCCAGTACTTC. It yields the protein CASSLAHQETQYF.

V usage is TRBV10-1 and J usage is TRBJ2-2, with D unresolved. Germline V CDR1 and CDR2: WNHNN, SYGVQD (reference sequence). Trimming took off 2 bases at V and 4 bases at J, with 5 bases between the two ends. The CDR3 is 13 residues long. The DNA for the CDR3 is TGCGCCAGCAGTGAGACAGCCACCGGGGAGCTGTTTTTT. Amino acid sequence: CASSETATGELFF.

The rearrangement joins TRBV11-3 to TRBJ2-3; the D is unclear. V dropped 5 bases and J dropped 3 bases, with 12 bases sitting between them. The length of the CDR3 is 14 residues. Germline loops: CDR1 SGHNT, CDR2 YENEEA. The CDR3 DNA reads TGTGCCAGCAGCCTCGACCCGAGAACAGATACGCAGTATTTT. It codes for CASSLDPRTDTQYF.

This clonotype was counted many times. V is TRBV27 and J is TRBJ2-7; D is unresolved. The CDR3 sequence is 13 residues long. Germline V gene lookup returns CDR1 MNHEY and CDR2 SMNVEV (reference sequence). Trimming took off 4 bases at V and 0 bases at J, with 7 bases between the two ends. CDR3 sequence (DNA): TGTGCCAGCAGTTCAGCTCCCTCCTACGAGCAGTACTTC. It is translated as CASSSAPSYEQYF.

This clonotype was seen ten or more times. The rearrangement uses TRBV5-1 and TRBJ1-2; 8 positions agree with TRBD1. Germline assignment: CDR1 SGHRS and CDR2 YFSETQ. CDR3 length: 14 amino acids. With V trimmed by 4 bases and J by 5 bases, 7 bases remained unmatched. The CDR3 sequence is CASSVGQGNYGYTF. In nucleotides, the CDR3 is TGCGCCAGCAGCGTTGGACAGGGAAATTATGGCTACACCTTC. Looking up the rest from reference TRBV5-1 and TRBJ1-2 gives the full variable domain: KAGVTQTPRYLIKTRGQQVTLSCSPISGHRSVSWYQQTPGQGLQFLFEYFSETQRNKGNFPGRFSGRQFSNSRSEMNVSTLELGDSALYLCASSVGQGNYGYTFGSGTRLTVV.

This clonotype was detected ten times or more. V gene TRBV6-2 or TRBV6-3 combines with J gene TRBJ2-7; D unresolved. V lost 2 bases, J lost 2 bases, and 13 bases lay in between. CDR1 MNHEY and CDR2 SVGEGT come from the germline V gene. This CDR3 is built from 15 residues. The CDR3 DNA is TGTGCCAGCAGTTACAGGGCTAACCAAGCCTACGAGCAGTACTTC. It yields the protein CASSYRANQAYEQYF.

At least ten counts were recorded for this clonotype. This chain links TRBV6-1 with TRBJ1-3, with unresolved D. This CDR3 is built from 14 residues. V lost 7 bases and J lost 2, with 12 bases in between. Germline lookup yields CDR1 MNHNS and CDR2 SASEGT. The CDR3 DNA sequence: TGTGCCAGCAAAATAGACCCTGCTGGAAACACCATATATTTT. This encodes CASKIDPAGNTIYF.

At least ten counts were recorded for this clonotype. A read error may be the cause here, since a much bigger clone is one base away. J is TRBJ2-7 and V is TRBV12-3 or TRBV12-4, with 10 bases identical to TRBD1. V dropped 0 bases and J dropped 6; count of bases not matched to a gene: 5. The CDR3 consists of 15 residues. The CDR3 nucleotides are TGTGCCAGCAGTTTAGCTGGACAGGGGGTAGGCGAGCAGTACTTC. Protein: CASSLAGQGVGEQYF.

The chain uses TRBV5-1 and TRBJ2-7; 7 nucleotides agree with TRBD1. CDR3 length: 15 residues. After removal of 0 bases from V and 2 bases from J, the junction contained 5 bases not matched to a gene. CDR1 and CDR2 from the germline V gene are SGHRS and YFSETQ. The CDR3 DNA follows: TGCGCCAGCAGCTTGGCTGGACAGGTGGCCTACGAGCAGTACTTC. Protein sequence: CASSLAGQVAYEQYF. Full variable domain (outside the CDR3, taken from reference TRBV5-1 and TRBJ2-7): KAGVTQTPRYLIKTRGQQVTLSCSPISGHRSVSWYQQTPGQGLQFLFEYFSETQRNKGNFPGRFSGRQFSNSRSEMNVSTLELGDSALYLCASSLAGQVAYEQYFGPGTRLTVT.

Only a few counts were recorded for this clonotype. The V and J genes are TRBV5-1 and TRBJ2-7, with 7 bases fitting TRBD2. In germline, CDR1 is SGHRS, CDR2 YFSETQ. Trimming at V came to 1 base and at J to 8 bases, leaving 12 bases not matched to a gene. The CDR3 runs 15 residues. The CDR3 DNA follows: TGCGCCAGCAGCTTGATGAGCGGGAAGTCCCCCCAGCAGTACTTC. It specifies CASSLMSGKSPQQYF.

There are a few counts of this clonotype. The V and J genes are TRBV6-1 and TRBJ1-5; D uncertain. Germline V lookup: CDR1 MNHNS, CDR2 SASEGT. This CDR3 spans 14 amino acids. Between the trimmed V and J ends, which lost 4 bases and 4 bases, there was a span of 11 bases. CDR3 sequence: CASSVASENQPQHF. CDR3 in DNA: TGTGCCAGCAGTGTTGCTAGCGAGAATCAGCCCCAGCATTTT.

This clonotype was observed at least ten times. The gene calls are TRBV9 and TRBJ2-7; the D is unclear. The CDR3 extends over 16 amino acids. V dropped 0 bases and J dropped 7 bases, with 20 bases sitting between them. The germline gives CDR1 SGDLS, CDR2 YYNGEE. CDR3 bases: TGTGCCAGCAGCGTAGGTCTGGAGCTGGAAGAGAGGGAGCAGTACTTC. It yields the protein CASSVGLELEEREQYF.

This clonotype was seen a handful of times. V and J are TRBV6-4 and TRBJ1-1, with no clear D. The CDR3 runs to 14 residues. V lost 1 base and J lost 1, with 7 bases in between. The V gene's germline CDR1 is MRHNA and CDR2 SNTAGT. CDR3 loop: CASSDFSRNTEAFF. The DNA for the CDR3 is TGTGCCAGCAGTGACTTCTCAAGGAACACTGAAGCTTTCTTT.

The rearrangement joins TRBV5-1 to TRBJ2-7; 10 bases are shared with TRBD1. V shed 4 bases, J shed 2 bases, and the junction held 9 bases outside the gene matches. In germline, CDR1 is SGHRS, CDR2 YFSETQ. The CDR3 extends over 16 amino acids. The CDR3 DNA sequence: TGCGCCAGCAGCCTAGAACCGGGACAGGGGACCTACGAGCAGTACTTC. Translated, it gives CASSLEPGQGTYEQYF.

This clonotype was found a few times. The chain joins TRBV4-1 to TRBJ1-6; D is undetermined. Trimming removed 0 bases from V and 7 bases from J, with 13 bases in between. Germline CDR1 is MGHRA and CDR2 is YSYEKL. There are 16 residues in the CDR3. The CDR3 coding sequence is TGCGCCAGCAGCCAAGAGGGAGGCTTGAGCAATTCACCCCTCCACTTT. As protein: CASSQEGGLSNSPLHF.

This clonotype has ten or more counts. The rearrangement links TRBV7-2 to TRBJ1-1; 7 bases fit TRBD1. CDR3 length: 13 amino acids. Germline CDR1 is SGHTA and CDR2 is FQGNSA. V shed 5 bases and J 8 bases; nucleotides not matched to a gene: 8. The CDR3 DNA sequence: TGTGCCAGCAGCATACAGGGGATCACCGAAGCTTTCTTT. It encodes CASSIQGITEAFF.

The V and J genes are TRBV5-1 and TRBJ2-5; D is undetermined. The germline CDR1 and CDR2 sequences are SGHRS and YFSETQ. With 5 bases removed from V and 3 bases from J, the gap between germline ends came to 11 bases. The CDR3 extends over 13 amino acids. In DNA form, the CDR3 reads TGCGCCAGCAGGCCACTGACGAAAGAGACCCAGTACTTC. Encoded protein: CASRPLTKETQYF. The full variable domain, rest sourced from reference TRBV5-1 and TRBJ2-5, is KAGVTQTPRYLIKTRGQQVTLSCSPISGHRSVSWYQQTPGQGLQFLFEYFSETQRNKGNFPGRFSGRQFSNSRSEMNVSTLELGDSALYLCASRPLTKETQYFGPGTRLLVL.